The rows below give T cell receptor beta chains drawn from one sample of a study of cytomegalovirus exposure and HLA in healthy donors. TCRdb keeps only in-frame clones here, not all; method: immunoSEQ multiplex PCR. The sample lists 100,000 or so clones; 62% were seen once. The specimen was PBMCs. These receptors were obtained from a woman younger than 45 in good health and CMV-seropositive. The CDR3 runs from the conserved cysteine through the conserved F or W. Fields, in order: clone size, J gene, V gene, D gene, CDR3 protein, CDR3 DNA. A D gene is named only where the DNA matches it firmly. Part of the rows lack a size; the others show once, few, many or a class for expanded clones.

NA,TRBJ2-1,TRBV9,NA,CASSLRQGSYNEQFF,TGTGCCAGCAGCCTCCGGCAGGGCTCCTACAATGAGCAGTTCTTC
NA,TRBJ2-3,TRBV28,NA,CASKGPLQGTDTQYF,TGTGCCAGCAAGGGGCCTTTACAGGGAACAGATACGCAGTATTTT
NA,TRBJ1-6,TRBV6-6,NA,CASSFLSMNSPLHF,TGTGCCAGCAGTTTTCTTAGTATGAATTCACCCCTCCACTTT
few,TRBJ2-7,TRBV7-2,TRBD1,CASSFRTGGAGGEQYF,TGTGCCAGCAGCTTTCGAACAGGGGGCGCCGGCGGGGAGCAGTACTTC
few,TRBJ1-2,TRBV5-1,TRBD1,CASTPTGTVVSYPF,TGCGCCAGCACGCCCACCGGGACAGTGGTGAGCTACCCCTTC
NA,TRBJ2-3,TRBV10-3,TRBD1,CATSGQVTDTQYF,TGTGCCACCTCGGGACAGGTTACAGATACGCAGTATTTT
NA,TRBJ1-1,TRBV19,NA,CASSLRPSDRGTEAFF,TGTGCCAGTAGCCTCCGACCCTCGGACAGAGGGACTGAAGCTTTCTTT
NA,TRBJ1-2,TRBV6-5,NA,CASSYSMYRSGYTF,TGTGCCAGCAGTTACTCGATGTATAGGAGTGGCTACACCTTC
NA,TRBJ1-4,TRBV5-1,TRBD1,CASSLGQGADEKLFF,TGCGCCAGCAGCTTGGGACAGGGGGCCGATGAAAAACTGTTTTTT
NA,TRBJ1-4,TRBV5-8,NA,CASSLYSGSEKLFF,TGTGCCAGCAGCTTGTACAGTGGGAGTGAAAAACTGTTTTTT
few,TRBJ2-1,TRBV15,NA,CATSRERYNEQFF,TGTGCCACCAGCAGAGAGAGGTACAATGAGCAGTTCTTC
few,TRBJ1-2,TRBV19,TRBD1,CASSTYSGGRVGYTF,TGTGCCAGTAGTACTTACTCAGGGGGAAGGGTTGGCTACACCTTC
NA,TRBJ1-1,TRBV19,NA,CASSIDEGLNTEAFF,TGTGCCAGTAGTATAGATGAGGGTCTGAACACTGAAGCTTTCTTT
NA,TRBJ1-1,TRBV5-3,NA,CARSLYQHPGSPNTEAFF,TGTGCCAGAAGCTTGTACCAACATCCAGGGTCACCGAACACTGAAGCTTTCTTT
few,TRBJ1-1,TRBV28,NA,CASSLAGADVAFF,TGTGCCAGCAGTTTGGCGGGGGCGGACGTAGCTTTCTTT
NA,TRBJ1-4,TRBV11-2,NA,CASSSRGGGEKLFF,TGTGCCAGCAGCTCGCGCGGGGGGGGTGAAAAACTGTTTTTT
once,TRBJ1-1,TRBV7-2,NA,CASSLGSYTEAFF,TGTGCCAGCAGCTTAGGTTCGTACACTGAAGCTTTCTTT
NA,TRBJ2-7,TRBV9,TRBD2,CASTPRGVHEQYF,TGTGCCAGCACCCCACGGGGGGTCCACGAGCAGTACTTC
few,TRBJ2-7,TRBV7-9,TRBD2,CASSFSGLAGYEQYF,TGTGCCAGCAGTTTTTCGGGACTAGCGGGTTACGAGCAGTACTTC
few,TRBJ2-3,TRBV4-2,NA,CASSQDPPSGGGGADTQYF,TGTGCCAGCAGCCAAGATCCCCCATCTGGAGGGGGGGGAGCAGATACGCAGTATTTT
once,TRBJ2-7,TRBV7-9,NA,CASSSLSSVQYF,TGTGCCAGCAGCAGCCTTTCGAGTGTGCAGTACTTC
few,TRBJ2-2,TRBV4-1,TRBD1,CASSDRGNTGELFF,TGCGCCAGCAGTGACAGGGGAAACACCGGGGAGCTGTTTTTT
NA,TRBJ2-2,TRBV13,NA,CASSSPGGGVDTGELFF,TGTGCCAGCAGCTCCCCCGGCGGGGGCGTTGACACCGGGGAGCTGTTTTTT
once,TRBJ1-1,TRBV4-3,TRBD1,CASRPLTGSPEAFF,TGCGCCAGCAGACCCCTGACAGGGTCCCCTGAAGCTTTCTTT
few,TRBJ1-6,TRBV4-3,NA,CASNPGLGNSPLHF,TGCGCCAGCAACCCGGGACTGGGGAATTCACCCCTCCACTTT
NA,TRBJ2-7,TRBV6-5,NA,CASSYGLDWYEQYF,TGTGCCAGCAGTTATGGTCTCGACTGGTACGAGCAGTACTTC
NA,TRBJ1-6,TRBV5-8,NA,CASSGGHLSPLHF,TGTGCCAGCAGCGGGGGACATTTATCACCCCTCCACTTT
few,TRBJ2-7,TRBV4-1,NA,CASSQDRVYSYEQYF,TGCGCCAGCAGCCAAGATCGGGTATACTCCTACGAGCAGTACTTC
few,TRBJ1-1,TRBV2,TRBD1,CASSRQGNTEAFF,TGTGCCAGCAGTAGACAGGGTAACACTGAAGCTTTCTTT
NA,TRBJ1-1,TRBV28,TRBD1,CASSSPVPGGLNTEAFF,TGTGCCAGCAGTTCCCCGGTTCCAGGGGGGCTGAACACTGAAGCTTTCTTT
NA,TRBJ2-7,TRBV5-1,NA,CASKISGTSSYEQYF,TGCGCCAGCAAGATTTCCGGGACAAGCTCCTACGAGCAGTACTTC
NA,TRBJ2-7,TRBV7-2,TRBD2,CASSPRDYAYEQYF,TGTGCCAGCAGCCCCCGGGACTACGCCTACGAGCAGTACTTC
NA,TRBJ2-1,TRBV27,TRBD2,CASRQGLVSTNEQFF,TGTGCCAGCAGGCAGGGACTAGTTTCCACCAATGAGCAGTTCTTC
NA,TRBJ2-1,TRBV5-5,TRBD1,CASSSTGGSYNEQFF,TGTGCCAGCAGCTCCACAGGGGGTTCCTACAATGAGCAGTTCTTC
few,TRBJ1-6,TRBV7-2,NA,CASSLGSAPLHF,TGTGCCAGCAGCTTAGGGAGTGCACCCCTCCACTTT
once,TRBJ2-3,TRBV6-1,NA,CASSSGTDTQYF,TGTGCCAGCAGTTCCGGCACAGATACGCAGTATTTT
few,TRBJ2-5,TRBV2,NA,CASSELLGGRAEETQYF,TGTGCCAGCAGTGAATTATTAGGTGGCAGGGCGGAAGAGACCCAGTACTTC
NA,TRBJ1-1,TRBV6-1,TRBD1,CASSEPRDSLNTEAFF,TGTGCCAGCAGTGAACCACGGGACAGTTTGAACACTGAAGCTTTCTTT